The source of this T cell receptor beta chain is a study of cytomegalovirus exposure and HLA in healthy donors. Study-level points and caveats: About 87% or about 30% of the time was how often most TCR beta V segments were productive, according to an earlier analysis. Investigators reported 150 to 200 TCR beta chains as tied to cytomegalovirus.

Vbeta (60) and Jbeta (13) primers were used in the PCR. Produced via immunoSEQ multiplex PCR; TCRdb's table is partial and in-frame only. The data show about 93,000 clones, just over 75% seen once. The CDR3 loop spans 13 amino acids. The V end lost 6 bases, the J end lost 7 bases, and 15 bases lay between the germline ends. Looked up from germline, CDR1 is SNHLY and CDR2 is FYNNEI. With regard to this clone: Antigen specificity is unknown.

The receptor's source is a man under 40 in good health and CMV-seronegative. The chain recombines TRBV2 with TRBJ1-1; possible D gene TRBD1, 6 bases. The sample was PBMCs. The CDR3 sequence: CASSVGQQIEAFF. The CDR3 nucleotides are TGTGCCAGCAGCGTTGGACAGCAAATTGAAGCTTTCTTT.